The source of this TCR beta chain is a study of shared clonotypes between healthy human individuals. Background on the study: A donor's plate count was three for CD4 naive and three for CD4 memory; CD8 naive had two and CD8 memory one.

Germline CDR1 SGDLS, CDR2 YYNGEE. The CDR3 runs to 14 residues. Trimming left V 0 bases short and J 10 bases short, with 14 bases between. Comments on this clone: Its target is unknown.

Points from the study as a whole: Generation probabilities were higher for clonotypes shared across all four sorted-subset donors than for unshared ones.

Produced via immunoSEQ multiplex PCR; TCRdb's table is partial and in-frame only. The sample consists of around 1.1 million clones, about 80% of them appearing once. Negatively enriched CD4+ T cells were divided by CD45RA into naive and memory. Input material: memory CD4+ T cells from PBMCs. Subset: CD45RA-negative fraction. The rearrangement joins TRBV9 to TRBJ2-1; D is undetermined. The sequence came from a man aged 18 to 29 in good health. Some clones in this sample may be carry-over from other donors' samples. CDR3 DNA sequence: TGTGCCAGCAGCGTAGATGGTAGCCGCCCCGAGCAGTTCTTC. It translates to CASSVDGSRPEQFF.